Below, 20 T cell receptor beta chains from the same sample are listed, as sequenced in a study of post-analysis software for immune sequencing data. Study-level findings and limits: Patients used several TRBV segments, including TRBV5-6, TRBV5-1 and TRBV20-1, more often than controls.

Built from TCR beta cDNA, the libraries had unique molecular identifiers in them. Using its own MiXCR run on the PCR reads, TCRdb lists one record per CDR3 protein. Of about half a million distinct CDR3 sequences listed, 34% were seen once; the top ten hold around 6%. These receptors have no known antigen. Sequences were obtained from blood. All receptors derive from a girl aged 2-17 years with multiple sclerosis.

The gene calls are TRBV12-3 or TRBV12-4 and TRBJ2-5; perhaps D is TRBD1 or TRBD2 (5 bases each). The CDR3 covers 14 residues. V lost 2 bases to trimming and J lost 11 bases, with 18 bases between them. The DNA of the CDR3 is TGTGCCAGCAGTTTAAGAGCCACTCGAGGGGAGCAGTACTTC. It encodes CASSLRATRGEQYF.

Ten or more counts support this clonotype. CDR3 coding DNA: TGCGCCAGCAGGAGGGAAGGGCGGCAAGAGACCCAGTACTTC. It translates to CASRREGRQETQYF. V is TRBV5-1 and J is TRBJ2-5; possibly TRBD2 for D (5 bases). The germline V gene has CDR1 SGHRS and CDR2 YFSETQ. Between the trimmed V and J ends, which lost 5 bases and 2 bases, there was a span of 13 bases. The CDR3 has 14 amino acids.

The rearrangement links TRBV7-3 to TRBJ2-1; a weak D match, TRBD1 (5 bases). From germline, CDR1 is SGHTA and CDR2 FQGTGA. The CDR3 has 19 residues. V gave up 4 bases and J gave up 7 bases, with 29 bases separating them. The CDR3 here is CASSSLAGNFGRVGNEQFF. In nucleotides, the CDR3 is TGTGCCAGCAGCTCGTTGGCAGGGAACTTCGGCAGGGTGGGAAATGAGCAGTTCTTC.

This clonotype has more than one count but fewer than ten. The V and J genes are TRBV5-5 and TRBJ2-5; D may be TRBD2 (6 bases). V dropped 2 bases and J dropped 5 bases, with 10 bases sitting between them. In germline, CDR1 is SGHKS, CDR2 YYEKEE (reference sequence). This CDR3 has 13 amino acids. The CDR3 here is CASSFGSWETQYF. The DNA for the CDR3 is TGTGCCAGCAGCTTCGGGAGCTGGGAGACCCAGTACTTC.

This clonotype was seen a few times. The chain combines TRBV4-1 with TRBJ2-5; TRBD2 agrees at 10 bases. V shed 1 base, J shed 2 bases, and the junction held 7 bases outside the gene matches. The germline V gene encodes CDR1 MGHRA and CDR2 YSYEKL. There are 17 residues in the CDR3. DNA for the CDR3: TGCGCCAGCAGCCAAGGTCTAACTAGCGGGGTACAAGAGACCCAGTACTTC. Translation gives CASSQGLTSGVQETQYF.

The DNA for the CDR3 is TGCAGCGTTGAAGACCGACAGGGGCTGGTCTACGAGCAGTACTTC. It translates to CSVEDRQGLVYEQYF. The chain combines TRBV29-1 with TRBJ2-7; 8 nucleotides line up with TRBD1. Germline-derived CDR1 and CDR2 are SQVTM and ANQGSEA. There are 15 residues in the CDR3. With 0 bases clipped from V and 3 bases from J, the junction kept 7 bases outside the gene matches.

The J gene is TRBJ1-5, the V gene TRBV6-1; D remains ambiguous. Looked up from germline, CDR1 is MNHNS and CDR2 is SASEGT. The length of the CDR3 is 15 residues. Trimming cost V 7 bases and J 1 base, with 14 bases left between them. CDR3 amino acids: CASILGGLSNQPQHF. The DNA of the CDR3 is TGTGCCAGCATACTAGGAGGTCTGAGCAATCAGCCCCAGCATTTT.

On this clonotype itself: The junction does not match germline at one end; this may be a read error. The rearrangement joins TRBV9 to TRBJ1-2; TRBD1 matches at 10 bases. The CDR3 has 15 residues. Germline V gene sequence: CDR1 SGDLS, CDR2 YYNGEE. In nucleotides, the CDR3 is TGTGCCAGCAGTGTAGAGACAGGGGGCAGGGAGGGCTACACCTTC. Encoded protein: CASSVETGGREGYTF.

V usage is TRBV6-5 and J usage is TRBJ2-1; unclear D gene. The CDR3 spans 13 residues. Germline V lookup: CDR1 MNHEY, CDR2 SVGAGI. Trimming removed 7 bases at V and 6 bases at J, with 13 bases between. The DNA for the CDR3 is TGTGCCAGCACCCACCGAGGACGCAATGAGCAGTTCTTC. Translating it yields CASTHRGRNEQFF.

This clonotype occurred a few times. The CDR3 DNA follows: TGCGCCAGCAGCCTTGGGACGGGGAAATCCGAGCAGTACTTC. It codes for CASSLGTGKSEQYF. The V and J genes are TRBV5-1 and TRBJ2-7; perhaps D is TRBD1 or TRBD2 (5 bases each). Trimming took off 4 bases at V and 6 bases at J, with 17 bases between the two ends. The CDR3 extends over 14 amino acids. In germline, CDR1 is SGHRS, CDR2 YFSETQ.

This chain uses TRBV28 with TRBJ1-2; D is ambiguous. The germline V and J ends were trimmed by 2 bases and 4 bases, with 11 bases remaining between them. The CDR3 extends over 14 amino acids. Germline V gene data show CDR1 as MDHEN and CDR2 as SYDVKM. CDR3 DNA sequence: TGTGCCAGCAGTTTAAGTGGGCCTCTCTATGGCTACACCTTC. It translates to CASSLSGPLYGYTF.

This chain links TRBV20-1 with TRBJ2-1, with no clear D. CDR1 is DFQATT and CDR2 is SNEGSKA in the germline V gene (reference sequence). Trimming cost V 8 bases and J 6 bases, with 23 bases left between them. This CDR3 region has 15 residues. The CDR3 region has the DNA TGCAGTTCCGCGTATCCGGACCTCCTGGGCAATGAGCAGTTCTTC. It specifies CSSAYPDLLGNEQFF.

The genes are TRBV10-3 and TRBJ2-5; D unresolved. This CDR3 is 13 amino acids long. The germline V gene encodes CDR1 ENHRY and CDR2 SYGVKD. V was shortened by 4 bases and J by 1 base, with 7 bases between the two germline ends. CDR3 protein: CAISVSVQETQYF. The CDR3 nucleotides read TGTGCCATCAGTGTATCTGTCCAAGAGACCCAGTACTTC.

V and J are TRBV6-5 and TRBJ2-4, with D possibly matching TRBD1 (6 bases). Per germline, CDR1 MNHEY and CDR2 SVGAGI. CDR3 length equals 18 residues. Trimming shortened V by 1 base and J by 3 bases, and 19 bases separated the two germline ends. The CDR3 DNA follows: TGTGCCAGCAGTTACTTGAATCTACGAGACAGGAGCAAAAACATTCAGTACTTC. Translating gives CASSYLNLRDRSKNIQYF.

Only a few counts were recorded for this clonotype. This chain uses TRBV15 with TRBJ2-5; 8 bases agree with TRBD1. The CDR3 contains 14 residues. The trim removed 4 bases at V and 5 bases at J, leaving 6 bases unmatched. Germline V gene data show CDR1 as LNHNV and CDR2 as YYDKDF (reference sequence). In nucleotides, the CDR3 is TGTGCCACCAGCAATGACAGGGGACGTGAGACCCAGTACTTC. Translating it yields CATSNDRGRETQYF.

This sequence joins TRBV7-9 and TRBJ1-1; the D is unclear. V dropped 6 bases and J dropped 8 bases, with 16 bases sitting between them. CDR3 length: 13 amino acids. CDR1 and CDR2 (germline): SEHNR, FQNEAQ (reference sequence). This CDR3 reads CASRFSGREEAFF. The CDR3 DNA reads as TGTGCCAGCAGGTTTAGCGGACGGGAGGAAGCTTTCTTT.

V and J are TRBV20-1 and TRBJ2-3; D not resolved. V shed 2 bases and J shed 0 bases, with 9 bases lying between them. CDR1 and CDR2 from the germline V gene are DFQATT and SNEGSKA (reference sequence). There are 14 residues in the CDR3. CDR3: CSARKLESTDTQYF. The CDR3 DNA reads TGCAGTGCTAGAAAGCTTGAGAGCACAGATACGCAGTATTTT.

Worth noting for this clonotype: Mismatch with germline at one junction end may stem from a read error. CDR3 nucleotides: TGCACCAGCAGCCAAGATATGGACGAGCAGTACTTC. This sequence encodes CTSSQDMDEQYF. The chain combines TRBV4-1 with TRBJ2-1, with D uncertain. Matching the DNA end better, TRBJ2-7 makes the J call doubtful. The V gene's germline CDR1 is MGHRA and CDR2 YSYEKL. The CDR3 loop spans 12 amino acids.

The chain combines TRBV24-1 with TRBJ2-1; D not resolved. The V gene lost 2 bases and the J gene lost 6 bases, with 13 bases spanning the gap. The CDR3 length is 15 residues. Germline CDR1 reads KGHDR; CDR2 reads SFDVKD. Written as DNA, the CDR3 is TGTGCCACCAGTGATTATGGATTAACCTCCAATGAGCAGTTCTTC. It translates to CATSDYGLTSNEQFF.

The CDR3 sequence is CASSYGRSADEQYF. As DNA, the CDR3 is TGTGCCAGCAGTTATGGCCGATCTGCGGACGAGCAGTACTTC. The chain employs TRBV6-6 and TRBJ2-7, with D unclear. V gave up 3 bases and J gave up 5 bases, with 14 bases separating them. From germline, CDR1 is MNHNY and CDR2 SVGAGI (reference sequence). This CDR3 contains 14 residues.